This T cell receptor beta chain is from a study of blood T cell repertoires in COVID-19. For the study at large: The samples span acute and convalescent COVID-19 from the United States, Italy and Spain. From T cells, B-cell-depleted T cells, or PBMCs came the material, which was cDNA or gDNA.

The germline V gene has CDR1 KGHSH and CDR2 LQKENI. This CDR3 spans 16 amino acids. Trimming took 1 base from V and 2 from J; bases not matched to a gene: 3. The authors' processing: Using reference gene primer amplification, nucleated cell counts were estimated. Repertoires were generated with immunoSEQ multiplex PCR, while TCRdb's copy carries only in-frame clones and drops some. D and trimming come from the DNA, and the V and J calls and clone size come from that table. The sample includes 330,000 or so clones, over 80% seen only once; the top ten take 9.5% to 10%. This sequence originates from a man aged 30 to 39 with COVID-19, enrolled during active disease. The rearrangement joins TRBV18 to TRBJ1-3; 9 bases are shared with TRBD1. Sequencing used peripheral blood. The CDR3 here is CASSPQGQGTGNTIYF. In nucleotides, the CDR3 is TGTGCCAGCTCACCACAGGGACAGGGTACTGGAAACACCATATATTTT.